The T cell receptor (beta chain) under discussion was sequenced for a study of blood T cell repertoires in COVID-19. This clone was counted only a few times. Cohort placement rested on clinical history that participants reported themselves. The assay was immunoSEQ multiplex PCR, and TCRdb's table has in-frame clones only and misses some. There are a few hundred thousand clones in the sample; approximately 84% occur only once, and less than 11% lies in the top ten. The sequenced material came from PBMCs or T cells enriched from blood (not recorded which). This TCR came from a woman between 18 and 29 years old who had recovered from COVID-19.

CDR3 protein: CASSPVQGERFGYTF. The CDR3 DNA reads as TGTGCCAGCTCACCAGTCCAGGGGGAGAGGTTTGGCTACACCTTC. This chain links TRBV18 with TRBJ1-2; TRBD1 agrees at 7 bases. CDR3 length equals 15 residues. Germline trimming cut 2 bases from V and 7 bases from J; bases unmatched to any gene: 10. The germline V gene has CDR1 KGHSH and CDR2 LQKENI.